The following is a T cell receptor beta chain sequence with its context. No antigen is known for it. The data are from a study of cytomegalovirus exposure and HLA in healthy donors. Whole-study findings and limits: A later analysis appeared to link common viral pathogens to several of the most significant clusters. A later analysis showed HLA-associated TCR beta chains outstripping equally common others in clonal expansion.

Vbeta (60) and Jbeta (13) primers were used in the PCR. Method: immunoSEQ multiplex PCR; TCRdb's copy keeps in-frame clones and lacks some. The sample holds roughly 150,000 clones, about 70% seen once. Trimming took 2 bases from V and 3 from J, leaving 11 bases between them. This CDR3 has 14 amino acids. Germline V gene sequence: CDR1 KGHSH, CDR2 LQKENI. Material for sequencing was PBMCs. The chain uses TRBV18 and TRBJ2-7, with D unresolved. The source of this sequence is a man aged 40-55 years in good health and CMV-seronegative. The CDR3 loop is CASSPVEAGYEQYF. The CDR3 bases are TGTGCCAGCTCACCAGTAGAGGCCGGCTACGAGCAGTACTTC. The full variable domain, in which reference TRBV18 and TRBJ2-7 provide the parts outside the CDR3, is NAGVMQNPRHLVRRRGQEARLRCSPMKGHSHVYWYRQLPEEGLKFMVYLQKENIIDESGMPKERFSAEFPKEGPSILRIQQVVRGDSAAYFCASSPVEAGYEQYFGPGTRLTVT.